Below, 27 T cell receptor beta chains from the same sample are listed, as sequenced in a study of cytomegalovirus exposure and HLA in healthy donors. Primers for the PCR totalled 60 Vbeta and 13 Jbeta. Repertoires were generated with immunoSEQ multiplex PCR, while TCRdb's copy carries only in-frame clones and drops some. The sample lists about 160,000 clones; roughly 80% were seen once. The sample consisted of PBMCs. These receptors all come from a middle-aged man in good health and CMV-seronegative.

The chain combines TRBV14 with TRBJ2-7, with 7 bases that match TRBD1. The CDR3 extends over 15 amino acids. CDR1 and CDR2 (germline): SGHDN, FVKESK. V gave up 6 bases and J gave up 5 bases; unmatched junction bases: 13. In nucleotides, the CDR3 is TGTGCCAGCAGGGGTCGGGCAGGGGGAATCAACGAGCAGTACTTC. It specifies CASRGRAGGINEQYF. The full variable domain, rest sourced from reference TRBV14 and TRBJ2-7, is EAGVTQFPSHSVIEKGQTVTLRCDPISGHDNLYWYRRVMGKEIKFLLHFVKESKQDESGMPNNRFLAERTGGTYSTLKVQPAELEDSGVYFCASRGRAGGINEQYFGPGTRLTVT.

V and J are TRBV6-6 and TRBJ1-2; 7 bases match TRBD1. V gave up 6 bases and J gave up 4 bases; unmatched junction bases: 14. This CDR3 is built from 16 residues. Germline assignment: CDR1 MNHNY and CDR2 SVGAGI (reference sequence). In nucleotides, the CDR3 is TGTGCCAGCAGGAAATCACAGGGGTCTGGCGGCTATGGCTACACCTTC. Amino acids: CASRKSQGSGGYGYTF.

The chain has TRBV9 and TRBJ1-3, with 10 bases fitting TRBD1. The J segment lost 0 bases and the V segment lost 4 bases, leaving 4 bases of the junction unmatched. The CDR3 contains 16 residues. The germline V gene has CDR1 SGDLS and CDR2 YYNGEE. The CDR3 spells CASSPGTGASGNTIYF. CDR3 sequence (DNA): TGTGCCAGCAGCCCCGGGACAGGGGCCTCTGGAAACACCATATATTTT. Based on the CDR3 plus reference TRBV9 and TRBJ1-3, the full variable domain is DSGVTQTPKHLITATGQRVTLRCSPRSGDLSVYWYQQSLDQGLQFLIQYYNGEERAKGNILERFSAQQFPDLHSELNLSSLELGDSALYFCASSPGTGASGNTIYFGEGSWLTVV.

The chain joins TRBV7-6 to TRBJ1-3; D gene unclear. This CDR3 is built from 15 residues. V lost 1 base to trimming and J lost 0 bases, with 7 bases between them. Germline CDR1 reads SGHVS; CDR2 reads FNYEAQ. CDR3 nucleotides: TGTGCCAGCAGCTTAGTTTCCAACTCTGGAAACACCATATATTTT. This gives the protein CASSLVSNSGNTIYF.

V is TRBV12-5 and J is TRBJ2-1; possibly TRBD2 for D (6 bases). The V and J ends lost 4 bases and 3 bases respectively, with 7 bases between them. There are 13 residues in the CDR3. Germline V gives CDR1 LGHNT, CDR2 FRNRAP. The DNA of the CDR3 is TGTGCTAGTGGTTGGGGAGGCTACAATGAGCAGTTCTTC. It specifies CASGWGGYNEQFF.

V is TRBV28 and J is TRBJ2-7; 11 bases are a match to TRBD2. Germline assignment: CDR1 MDHEN and CDR2 SYDVKM. The CDR3 runs 16 residues. Germline trimming cut 6 bases from V and 2 bases from J; bases unmatched to any gene: 9. The CDR3 DNA is TGTGCCAGCAGCCCCTCGACTAGCGGGAAAGCCTACGAGCAGTACTTC. It specifies CASSPSTSGKAYEQYF.

This chain links TRBV4-2 with TRBJ2-3, with 8 bases fitting TRBD2. In germline, CDR1 is LGHNA, CDR2 YNFKEQ. The trim removed 0 bases at V and 2 bases at J, leaving 10 bases unmatched. The CDR3 runs to 18 residues. CDR3 bases: TGTGCCAGCAGCCAAGATCTTAGGGGCGGGGGGACCACAGATACGCAGTATTTT. Protein product: CASSQDLRGGGTTDTQYF.

The chain combines TRBV6-1 with TRBJ2-1, with 7 bases lining up with TRBD1. With 4 bases clipped from V and 4 bases from J, the junction kept 1 base outside the gene matches. The CDR3 has 13 residues. Germline V CDR1 and CDR2: MNHNS, SASEGT. CDR3 amino acids: CASSGDSYNEQFF. Written as DNA, the CDR3 is TGTGCCAGCAGTGGGGACAGTTACAATGAGCAGTTCTTC.

V is TRBV18 and J is TRBJ1-2; a weak D match, TRBD1 (6 bases). The CDR3 has 13 amino acids. V lost 5 bases and J lost 6, with 13 bases in between. Looked up from germline, CDR1 is KGHSH and CDR2 is LQKENI. For the CDR3, the DNA is TGTGCCAGCTCAACCGGGACAACGGATGGCTACACCTTC. Translated, it gives CASSTGTTDGYTF.

The chain links TRBV29-1 to TRBJ1-4; D unclear. Germline V lookup: CDR1 SQVTM, CDR2 ANQGSEA. The V end was cut by 4 bases, the J end by 14 bases, with 17 bases between. The CDR3 is made up of 12 amino acids. In DNA, the CDR3 is TGCAGCGTTGGTGGGTCCCGCCGGGATCTGTTTTTT. Its translation: CSVGGSRRDLFF.

J is TRBJ2-7 and V is TRBV27, with D perhaps TRBD2 (5 bases). V lost 3 bases and J 4 bases, leaving 10 bases between the germline ends. Looked up from germline, CDR1 is MNHEY and CDR2 is SMNVEV (reference sequence). The CDR3 spans 13 residues. The chain's CDR3 is CASSLKGGYEQYF. CDR3 bases: TGTGCCAGCAGTTTGAAGGGCGGGTACGAGCAGTACTTC.

This chain uses TRBV6-1 with TRBJ1-2, with TRBD1 identical over 8 bases. The CDR3 runs to 12 residues. Germline CDR1 MNHNS, CDR2 SASEGT. The V gene end was trimmed by 10 bases and the J gene end by 2 bases; junction bases not matched to a gene: 3. CDR3 residues: CATRQGNYGYTF. CDR3 DNA sequence: TGTGCCACTAGACAGGGGAACTATGGCTACACCTTC.

The chain recombines TRBV7-8 with TRBJ2-3; weak D call: TRBD2 (6 bases). The CDR3 has 18 amino acids. Germline V gives CDR1 SGHVS, CDR2 FQNEAQ. V lost 1 base to trimming and J lost 4 bases, with 21 bases between them. Here the CDR3 DNA reads TGTGCCAGCAGCTTAGGCCCTCAGACTAGACTTCTTTCAGATACGCAGTATTTT. It encodes CASSLGPQTRLLSDTQYF.

This sequence joins TRBV2 and TRBJ1-6; tentative D call: TRBD1 (6 bases). Germline CDR1 is SNHLY and CDR2 is FYNNEI. The CDR3 runs 14 residues. V was trimmed by 5 bases and J by 9 bases, leaving 14 bases between them. The DNA of the CDR3 is TGTGCCAGCAGTCGGGACACCATGGCTTCACCCCTCCACTTT. It encodes CASSRDTMASPLHF.

V gene TRBV30 combines with J gene TRBJ2-7; D is perhaps TRBD1 (6 bases). Trimming took off 1 base at V and 0 bases at J, with 13 bases between the two ends. The CDR3 runs 15 residues. Per the germline V gene, CDR1 is GTSNPN and CDR2 is SVGIG (reference sequence). The CDR3 region is CAWSEVTGYSYEQYF. Written as DNA, the CDR3 is TGTGCCTGGAGTGAGGTAACAGGGTACTCCTACGAGCAGTACTTC.

The J gene is TRBJ2-1, the V gene TRBV27, with TRBD2 matching 7 bases. CDR1 is MNHEY, CDR2 SMNVEV, per germline (reference sequence). V lost 2 bases to trimming and J lost 0 bases; unmatched junction nucleotides: 1. The CDR3 runs 15 residues. The CDR3 is CASSLRTSSYNEQFF. The CDR3 DNA is TGTGCCAGCAGTTTACGGACTAGCTCCTACAATGAGCAGTTCTTC.

The chain links TRBV4-2 to TRBJ2-7; D possibly corresponds to TRBD2 (6 bases). Germline loops: CDR1 LGHNA, CDR2 YNFKEQ. The V and J ends lost 4 bases and 1 base respectively, with 14 bases between them. CDR3 length equals 15 residues. The CDR3 nucleotides read TGTGCCAGCAGCCCCTGGGGGGAGAGGTCCTACGAGCAGTACTTC. Translation gives CASSPWGERSYEQYF.

The rearrangement links TRBV7-6 to TRBJ2-7; D is unclear. V lost 2 bases and J 3 bases, leaving 8 bases between the germline ends. The CDR3 has 13 residues. Germline-derived CDR1 and CDR2 are SGHVS and FNYEAQ. CDR3 amino acids: CASSLSTRYEQYF. The CDR3 DNA reads TGTGCCAGCAGCTTATCTACCCGCTACGAGCAGTACTTC.

The chain uses TRBV7-6 and TRBJ2-3; D unclear. Germline V gives CDR1 SGHVS, CDR2 FNYEAQ. The V and J ends lost 4 bases and 4 bases respectively, with 6 bases between them. CDR3 length: 12 amino acids. This chain's CDR3 is CASSSPADTQYF. Here the CDR3 DNA reads TGTGCCAGCAGCTCCCCCGCAGATACGCAGTATTTT.

The chain's CDR3 is CASSYSNTGANQPQHF. The CDR3 region has the DNA TGTGCCAGCAGTTACTCTAACACAGGGGCCAATCAGCCCCAGCATTTT. The chain links TRBV6-5 to TRBJ1-5; TRBD1 matches 7 bases. Germline V lookup: CDR1 MNHEY, CDR2 SVGAGI. V was pared by 0 bases and J by 3 bases, with 5 bases of the junction left unmatched. This CDR3 is built from 16 residues.

The chain couples TRBV7-9 to TRBJ2-2, with D unclear. V lost 4 bases, J lost 5 bases, and 5 bases lay in between. This CDR3 comprises 12 residues. Germline V CDR1 and CDR2: SEHNR, FQNEAQ (reference sequence). The DNA of the CDR3 is TGTGCCAGCAGCTCCGGGACCGGGGAGCTGTTTTTT. It translates to CASSSGTGELFF.

This clone was seen a single time. This sequence joins TRBV2 and TRBJ2-2; 11 nucleotides align to TRBD2. The CDR3 totals 16 residues. The germline gives CDR1 SNHLY, CDR2 FYNNEI. V dropped 2 bases and J dropped 3; count of bases not matched to a gene: 2. For the CDR3, the DNA is TGTGCCAGCAGTGAATTAGCGGGGGGGTACACCGGGGAGCTGTTTTTT. Protein: CASSELAGGYTGELFF.

This clone was detected a few times. The chain carries TRBV19 and TRBJ2-1, with D tentatively TRBD2 (6 bases). The CDR3 runs to 15 residues. Looked up from germline, CDR1 is LNHDA and CDR2 is SQIVND (reference sequence). The V and J ends lost 7 bases and 7 bases respectively, with 20 bases between them. CDR3 in DNA: TGTGCCAGTACCCCTCTCAACGGGGGACGGAATGAGCAGTTCTTC. Translated, it gives CASTPLNGGRNEQFF.

The rearrangement links TRBV2 to TRBJ2-7, with TRBD1 matching 9 bases. V trimming: 6 bases; J trimming: 3 bases; junction bases outside the gene matches: 6. Germline CDR1 and CDR2: SNHLY and FYNNEI. This CDR3 spans 14 amino acids. The CDR3 spells CASRGQGLIYEQYF. In DNA form, the CDR3 reads TGTGCCAGCAGGGGACAGGGTCTTATCTACGAGCAGTACTTC.

This clone was seen a single time. The chain carries TRBV11-2 and TRBJ2-7; weak D call: TRBD1 (5 bases). The germline gives CDR1 SGHAT, CDR2 FQNNGV. This CDR3 contains 15 residues. V shed 5 bases and J shed 5 bases, with 19 bases lying between them. CDR3 in amino acids: CASSPYPLTVNEQYF. CDR3 DNA sequence: TGTGCCAGCAGCCCTTACCCCTTGACAGTGAACGAGCAGTACTTC.

The rearrangement links TRBV6-5 to TRBJ1-2; D is undetermined. V lost 6 bases and J 2 bases, leaving 10 bases between the germline ends. Germline V CDR1 and CDR2: MNHEY, SVGAGI. The CDR3 is 13 amino acids. The CDR3: CASSEQINYGYTF. CDR3 bases: TGTGCCAGCAGCGAACAGATAAACTATGGCTACACCTTC.

J is TRBJ2-7 and V is TRBV6-1, with D possibly matching TRBD1 (6 bases). The V gene lost 6 bases and the J gene lost 4 bases, with 13 bases spanning the gap. The CDR3 is 13 amino acids. Germline V CDR1 and CDR2: MNHNS, SASEGT. This chain's CDR3 is CASSSTGPYEQYF. CDR3 nucleotides: TGTGCCAGCAGCTCGACAGGCCCTTACGAGCAGTACTTC.